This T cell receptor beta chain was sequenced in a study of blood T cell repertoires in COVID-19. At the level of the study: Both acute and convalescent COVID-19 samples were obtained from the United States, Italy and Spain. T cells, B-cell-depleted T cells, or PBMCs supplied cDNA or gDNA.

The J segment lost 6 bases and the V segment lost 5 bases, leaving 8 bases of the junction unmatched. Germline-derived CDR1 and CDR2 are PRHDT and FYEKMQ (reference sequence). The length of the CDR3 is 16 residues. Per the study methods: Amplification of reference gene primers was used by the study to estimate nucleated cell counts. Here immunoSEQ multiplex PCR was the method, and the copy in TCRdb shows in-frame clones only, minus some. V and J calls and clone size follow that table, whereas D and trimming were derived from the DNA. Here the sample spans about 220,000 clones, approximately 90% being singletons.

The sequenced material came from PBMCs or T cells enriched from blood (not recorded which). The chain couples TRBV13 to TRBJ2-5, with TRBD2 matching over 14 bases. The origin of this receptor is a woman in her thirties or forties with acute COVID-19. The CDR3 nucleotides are TGTGCCAGCAGCCCGGAGACTAGCGGGAGGGGGAAGACCCAGTACTTC. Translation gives CASSPETSGRGKTQYF.